This T cell receptor beta chain was identified during a study of somatic mutations in cytotoxic T cells in rheumatoid arthritis. In the study overall: Prior to any treatment and right after diagnosis, patient blood (over 29 ml EDTA) was drawn. Whole-study findings and limits: CD8+ T-cell clonality did not differ significantly between rheumatoid arthritis patients and age-matched healthy controls.

Germline CDR1 is WSHSY and CDR2 is SAAADI. CDR3 length equals 14 residues. Trimming removed 5 bases at V and 5 bases at J, with 15 bases between. Method: immunoSEQ multiplex PCR; TCRdb's copy keeps in-frame clones and lacks some. The sample carries 15,000 to 20,000 clones, over 80% recorded once. A remark on this clone: Its cognate antigen is unknown.

This rearrangement joins TRBV10-2 to TRBJ1-2; D unresolved. This clonotype was obtained from a man in his late teens or twenties with rheumatoid arthritis. Sequencing was performed on CD8+ T cells sorted from blood. The CDR3 sequence: CASSPRNWRYGYTF. In DNA form, the CDR3 reads TGCGCCAGCAGTCCAAGAAATTGGCGGTATGGCTACACCTTC.